This T cell receptor (beta chain) derives from a study of T cell repertoires in cytomegalovirus infection (dated by TCRdb to the late 2010s). Some background on the complete study: Donor HLA type was relevant to the analysis, because carriage of CMV infection together with the matching HLA type was indicated by public TCR beta signatures. Study-wide findings and limitations: The ex vivo response was dominated by HLA-C-restricted CMV-specific TCR beta clonotypes, which also provided the single most frequent clonotype in two of eight donors. In both this cohort and an independent roughly 360-donor cohort, the cumulative frequency of public TCR beta family members distinguished carriers of CMV infection plus the relevant HLA type.

This clonotype was counted between two and nine times. Its antigen is still unknown. No quality values exist for individual bases; no much larger clone is one base distant. Instrument used: Illumina HiSeq 1500. In-frame beta chains were kept once TCRdb had trimmed the public reads at Q25 with fastp and called clones with MiXCR. Entries that share a CDR3 protein sequence are merged under the most common genes and DNA. Within this sample are about 180,000 distinct CDR3 sequences, with 17% of them counted one time only. Less than 25% of the sample rests with the top ten. Trimmed from V: 6 bases; trimmed from J: 4 bases; junction bases lacking a gene match: 9. The CDR3 spans 13 residues, from the cysteine through the phenylalanine. Of all the DNA, just the CDR3 is kept, 39 bases in frame from base 1. The germline V gene provides CDR1 SQVTM and CDR2 ANQGSEA.

The clonotype was recovered from a human donor in good health (CMV status not recorded). Some clones in this sample may be carry-over from other donors' samples. Here the chain combines TRBV29-1 and TRBJ2-7; 7 nucleotides in the junction match TRBD2. Sequencing was carried out using CD8+ T cells from PBMCs. In nucleotides, the sequence is TGCAGCGTCAAGGGGAGGGTGGCGTACGAGCAGTACTTC. The encoded protein is CSVKGRVAYEQYF.